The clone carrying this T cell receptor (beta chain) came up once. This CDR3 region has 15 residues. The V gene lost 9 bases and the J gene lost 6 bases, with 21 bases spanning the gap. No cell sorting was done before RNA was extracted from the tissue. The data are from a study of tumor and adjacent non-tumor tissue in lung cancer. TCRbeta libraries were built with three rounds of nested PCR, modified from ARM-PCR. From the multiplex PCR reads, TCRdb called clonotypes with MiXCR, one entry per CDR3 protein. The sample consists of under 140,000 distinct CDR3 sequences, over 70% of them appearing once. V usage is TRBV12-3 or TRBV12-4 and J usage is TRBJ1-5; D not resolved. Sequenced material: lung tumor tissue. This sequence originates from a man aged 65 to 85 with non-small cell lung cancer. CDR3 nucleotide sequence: TGTGCCAGGAGTCAAGTCCTTTCCCCCATTCAGCCCCAGCATTTT. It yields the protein CARSQVLSPIQPQHF.